The 27 T cell receptor beta chains presented below share a single source sample, sequenced in a study of T cell responses to AZD1222 COVID-19 vaccine. Profiling relied on immunoSEQ multiplex PCR, and the TCRdb table lists in-frame clones only, not all of them. There are roughly 150,000 clones in the sample; about 90% occur only once, and under 4.5% lies in the top ten. The material was peripheral blood, obtained on day 0 of AZD1222 vaccination. The receptors here all came from an adult in good health.

The genes are TRBV28 and TRBJ2-3; 9 nucleotides match TRBD2. Germline CDR1 and CDR2: MDHEN and SYDVKM. The CDR3 loop spans 15 amino acids. Trimming cost V 6 bases and J 0 bases; bases outside gene matches: 4. The CDR3 DNA follows: TGTGCCAGCAGGTCTAGCGGGGCTAGCACAGATACGCAGTATTTT. Residues: CASRSSGASTDTQYF.

This chain joins TRBV25-1 and TRBJ2-7; D gene uncertain. Germline values: CDR1 MGHDK, CDR2 SYGVNS. The CDR3 contains 13 residues. V dropped 4 bases and J dropped 3 bases, with 10 bases sitting between them. For the CDR3, the DNA is TGTGCCAGCAGTGCGGGCCTAAACTACGAGCAGTACTTC. Translated: CASSAGLNYEQYF.

The gene calls are TRBV18 and TRBJ2-1, with 8 bases lining up with TRBD1. The germline V gene encodes CDR1 KGHSH and CDR2 LQKENI. The CDR3 extends over 15 amino acids. Trimming cost V 4 bases and J 5 bases; bases outside gene matches: 7. CDR3 nucleotide sequence: TGTGCCAGCTCACGCGACAGGGGTCCCGACAATGAGCAGTTCTTC. Its protein product is CASSRDRGPDNEQFF.

The chain has TRBV3-1 (or the pseudogene TRBV3-2) and TRBJ1-6, with 7 bases that match TRBD1. Trimming cost V 4 bases and J 6 bases; bases outside gene matches: 21. The CDR3 length is 20 residues. The germline V gene has CDR1 LGHDT and CDR2 YNNKEL (reference sequence). In nucleotides, the CDR3 is TGTGCCAGCAGCCGCATCGGGGGTATGGACAGGTCAAATTCTAATTCACCCCTCCACTTT. Translated, it gives CASSRIGGMDRSNSNSPLHF.

In its sample, this clone was seen a few times. This chain connects TRBV2 to TRBJ2-3; 11 nucleotides line up with TRBD2. J gave up 3 bases and V 7 bases, and 9 bases lay outside the gene matches. Per the germline V gene, CDR1 is SNHLY and CDR2 is FYNNEI. This CDR3 has 16 amino acids. The CDR3 coding sequence is TGTGCCAGCACTCAGGAGACTAGCGGGATAACAGATACGCAGTATTTT. Amino acids: CASTQETSGITDTQYF.

The chain joins TRBV12-3 or TRBV12-4 to TRBJ1-2, with a weak D call TRBD1 (6 bases). This CDR3 comprises 13 residues. Trimming pared 8 bases from V and 8 bases from J, leaving 18 bases between. CDR3 amino acids: CASATGSVKGYTF. The CDR3 DNA is TGTGCCAGCGCCACAGGGAGTGTTAAAGGCTACACCTTC.

This rearrangement joins TRBV28 to TRBJ1-2; D might be TRBD1 (6 bases). The CDR3 runs 14 residues. Germline loops: CDR1 MDHEN, CDR2 SYDVKM. The ends were cut back, 5 bases at V and 4 bases at J, with 14 bases in the middle. The CDR3 loop is CASSAPRGAYGYTF. The CDR3 DNA reads TGTGCCAGCAGTGCCCCGCGGGGGGCCTATGGCTACACCTTC.

V usage is TRBV11-3 and J usage is TRBJ2-1; D perhaps matches TRBD1 (6 bases). Germline values: CDR1 SGHNT, CDR2 YENEEA. With 3 bases removed from V and 9 bases from J, the gap between germline ends came to 12 bases. The CDR3 is made up of 13 amino acids. CDR3: CASSFVMGAEQFF. As DNA, the CDR3 is TGTGCCAGCAGCTTCGTGATGGGGGCTGAGCAGTTCTTC. Variable domain in full (rest from reference TRBV11-3 and TRBJ2-1): EAGVVQSPRYKIIEKKQPVAFWCNPISGHNTLYWYLQNLGQGPELLIRYENEEAVDDSQLPKDRFSAERLKGVDSTLKIQPAELGDSAVYLCASSFVMGAEQFFGPGTRLTVL.

The rearrangement links TRBV12-3 or TRBV12-4 to TRBJ2-7, with a weak D call TRBD2 (5 bases). V was pared by 1 base and J by 2 bases, with 6 bases between. This CDR3 contains 13 residues. CDR3 in amino acids: CASSLELAYEQYF. For the CDR3, the DNA is TGTGCCAGCAGTTTAGAACTAGCCTACGAGCAGTACTTC.

The sample holds one count of this clone. The chain carries TRBV28 and TRBJ1-5; D remains ambiguous. Germline CDR1 MDHEN, CDR2 SYDVKM. This CDR3 spans 18 amino acids. The germline V and J ends were trimmed by 3 bases and 2 bases, with 20 bases remaining between them. In DNA, the CDR3 is TGTGCCAGCAGTTTTCGCTCCGGGCTTCTTCGAGGCAATCAGCCCCAGCATTTT. Protein sequence: CASSFRSGLLRGNQPQHF. The whole variable domain, remainder taken from reference TRBV28 and TRBJ1-5, is DVKVTQSSRYLVKRTGEKVFLECVQDMDHENMFWYRQDPGLGLRLIYFSYDVKMKEKGDIPEGYSVSREKKERFSLILESASTNQTSMYLCASSFRSGLLRGNQPQHFGDGTRLSIL.

This clone has only a few counts. V and J are TRBV19 and TRBJ2-2; a possible D gene is TRBD1 (6 bases). The CDR3 runs to 14 residues. The germline V gene has CDR1 LNHDA and CDR2 SQIVND (reference sequence). The germline V and J ends were trimmed by 1 base and 5 bases, with 8 bases remaining between them. DNA of the CDR3: TGTGCCAGTAGTATAGTTCAGGGGACCGGGGAGCTGTTTTTT. It codes for CASSIVQGTGELFF.

CDR3 loop: CASSPVDSPSGYTF. CDR3 in DNA: TGTGCCAGCTCACCAGTGGACAGCCCCAGTGGCTACACCTTC. The chain joins TRBV18 to TRBJ1-2; TRBD1 might be the D (6 bases). V was pared by 2 bases and J by 7 bases, with 14 bases between. The germline CDR1 and CDR2 sequences are KGHSH and LQKENI. The CDR3 covers 14 residues.

The table lists this clone with a count of one. V is TRBV5-1 and J is TRBJ2-2; 7 bases line up with TRBD1. Germline V gene sequence: CDR1 SGHRS, CDR2 YFSETQ. The CDR3 consists of 15 residues. After removal of 2 bases from V and 7 bases from J, the junction contained 8 bases not matched to a gene. The DNA for the CDR3 is TGCGCCAGCAGCTTTAGCCAGGGGGTAATCGGGGAGCTGTTTTTT. Its protein product is CASSFSQGVIGELFF.

The chain couples TRBV9 to TRBJ2-2; no reliable D call. V was cut by 0 bases and J by 5 bases, with 8 bases left in between. Per germline, CDR1 SGDLS and CDR2 YYNGEE. The CDR3 is 14 residues long. DNA of the CDR3: TGTGCCAGCAGCGTAGGATCCGGGACCGGGGAGCTGTTTTTT. This encodes CASSVGSGTGELFF.

The CDR3 region is CASSPHGNTIYF. The DNA of the CDR3 is TGTGCCAGCAGCCCACACGGAAACACCATATATTTT. The V and J genes are TRBV7-8 and TRBJ1-3; D uncertain. V was clipped by 5 bases and J by 4 bases, with 6 bases between them. The CDR3 is 12 residues long. Germline V gene sequence: CDR1 SGHVS, CDR2 FQNEAQ. The complete variable domain, with remaining parts taken from reference TRBV7-8 and TRBJ1-3, reads GAGVSQSPRYKVAKRGQDVALRCDPISGHVSLFWYQQALGQGPEFLTYFQNEAQLDKSGLPSDRFFAERPEGSVSTLKIQRTQQEDSAVYLCASSPHGNTIYFGEGSWLTVV.

The V and J genes are TRBV29-1 and TRBJ2-3; D is unclear. The germline gives CDR1 SQVTM, CDR2 ANQGSEA. The V end lost 2 bases, the J end lost 3 bases, and 9 bases lay between the germline ends. This CDR3 contains 13 residues. CDR3 nucleotides: TGCAGCGTTGAATCTCGCGGTACAGATACGCAGTATTTT. It yields the protein CSVESRGTDTQYF.

This rearrangement joins TRBV6-5 to TRBJ1-6, with 7 bases matching TRBD1. The CDR3 is made up of 14 amino acids. V trimming: 6 bases; J trimming: 10 bases; junction bases outside the gene matches: 9. Germline CDR1 reads MNHEY; CDR2 reads SVGAGI. CDR3: CASRNTGVRSPLHF. CDR3 DNA sequence: TGTGCCAGCAGGAACACAGGGGTTCGGTCACCCCTCCACTTT.

This sequence joins TRBV6-2 or TRBV6-3 and TRBJ1-5; possible D gene TRBD1, 6 bases. V was shortened by 2 bases and J by 4 bases, with 21 bases between the two germline ends. Germline CDR1 is MNHEY and CDR2 is SVGEGT. There are 18 residues in the CDR3. The CDR3 is CASSYPLRLGAPNQPQHF. The DNA for the CDR3 is TGTGCCAGCAGTTACCCCTTACGTCTGGGGGCGCCGAATCAGCCCCAGCATTTT.

The chain carries TRBV28 and TRBJ1-1; D remains unclear. There are 14 residues in the CDR3. V was clipped by 2 bases and J by 0 bases, with 7 bases between them. Per germline, CDR1 MDHEN and CDR2 SYDVKM. The chain's CDR3 is CASSLPKMNTEAFF. CDR3 coding DNA: TGTGCCAGCAGTTTACCCAAGATGAACACTGAAGCTTTCTTT.

The chain couples TRBV4-3 to TRBJ2-7, with D unclear. Germline V CDR1 and CDR2: LGHNA, YSLEER. Trimming removed 0 bases at V and 4 bases at J, with 10 bases between. CDR3 length: 14 amino acids. CDR3 region: CASSQDTTVYEQYF. CDR3 bases: TGCGCCAGCAGCCAAGACACGACCGTTTACGAGCAGTACTTC.

This clone was found once. The V call is TRBV7-2, the J call TRBJ2-5; D may correspond to TRBD1 or TRBD2 (7 bases each). Trimming removed 5 bases from V and 4 bases from J, with 14 bases in between. This CDR3 comprises 14 residues. Germline lookup yields CDR1 SGHTA and CDR2 FQGNSA. The CDR3 region is CASSPGRGPETQYF. For the CDR3, the DNA is TGTGCCAGCAGCCCGGGGAGGGGGCCAGAGACCCAGTACTTC.

The sample holds one count of this clone. The chain links TRBV9 to TRBJ2-1; no definite D call. The CDR3 spans 11 residues. Germline V gene sequence: CDR1 SGDLS, CDR2 YYNGEE. The V end was cut by 3 bases, the J end by 5 bases, with 3 bases between. Here the CDR3 reads CASSGDNEQFF. The CDR3, as DNA: TGTGCCAGCAGCGGGGACAATGAGCAGTTCTTC.

The chain uses TRBV14 and TRBJ1-1; TRBD1 might be the D (5 bases). CDR1 SGHDN and CDR2 FVKESK come from the germline V gene. Trimming removed 1 base at V and 10 bases at J, with 13 bases between. The CDR3 is 13 amino acids. CDR3: CASSQGLGLGAFF. Here the CDR3 DNA reads TGTGCCAGCAGCCAAGGATTGGGGCTTGGAGCTTTCTTT.

The chain links TRBV7-9 to TRBJ2-7; TRBD2 is a possible D gene (6 bases). Trimming stripped 5 bases from V and 7 bases from J, with 12 bases between. The CDR3 runs to 12 residues. Looked up from germline, CDR1 is SEHNR and CDR2 is FQNEAQ (reference sequence). The CDR3 sequence is CASSVRGREQYF. The CDR3 DNA reads as TGTGCCAGCAGCGTTAGAGGGAGGGAGCAGTACTTC.

V is TRBV11-2 and J is TRBJ2-5, with 9 bases that match TRBD2. This CDR3 contains 17 residues. In germline, CDR1 is SGHAT, CDR2 FQNNGV. Trimming took 2 bases from V and 2 from J; bases not matched to a gene: 9. CDR3 sequence reads: CASSLLMSAGGQETQYF. Here the CDR3 DNA reads TGTGCCAGCAGCTTATTAATGTCGGCGGGAGGGCAAGAGACCCAGTACTTC. Supplemented by reference TRBV11-2 and TRBJ2-5, the full variable domain reads EAGVAQSPRYKIIEKRQSVAFWCNPISGHATLYWYQQILGQGPKLLIQFQNNGVVDDSQLPKDRFSAERLKGVDSTLKIQPAKLEDSAVYLCASSLLMSAGGQETQYFGPGTRLLVL.

The chain recombines TRBV4-2 with TRBJ1-6; the D is unclear. The V gene's germline CDR1 is LGHNA and CDR2 YNFKEQ. The ends were cut back, 0 bases at V and 9 bases at J, with 9 bases in the middle. The CDR3 extends over 14 amino acids. The CDR3 here is CASSQEVISSPLHF. The DNA for the CDR3 is TGTGCCAGCAGCCAAGAAGTCATTAGTTCACCCCTCCACTTT.

V usage is TRBV5-4 and J usage is TRBJ1-3; tentative D call: TRBD1 (5 bases). V was pared by 4 bases and J by 2 bases, with 16 bases between. Germline assignment: CDR1 SGHNT and CDR2 YYREEE (reference sequence). The CDR3 sequence is 16 residues long. CDR3 protein: CASSPGGVRTGNTIYF. The CDR3 region has the DNA TGTGCCAGCAGCCCGGGGGGGGTTAGGACTGGAAACACCATATATTTT.